Listed here is a single T cell receptor (beta chain). Its specificity is unknown. Produced via immunoSEQ multiplex PCR; TCRdb's table is partial and in-frame only. The data hold tens of thousands of clones, with approximately 96% observed a single time. These data belong to a study of human thymus T cells. General study findings and limits: Apparent skewing of V and J gene usage characterized both thymic and blood repertoires. Thymic repertoires from unrelated individuals overlapped highly, related research reported.

Corrective heart surgery yielded the resections from which the thymus tissue came. Finnish infants who were healthy and having corrective surgery for congenital heart defects made up the donors. The CDR3 consists of 15 residues. V dropped 2 bases and J dropped 0; count of bases not matched to a gene: 2. The V gene's germline CDR1 is SSHAT and CDR2 FNYEAQ (reference sequence). The receptor's source is a boy under two years old with a congenital heart defect but otherwise immunologically healthy. Sequencing was performed on thymus tissue. This sequence joins TRBV7-7 and TRBJ2-5; 8 nucleotides align to TRBD2. The CDR3 loop reads CASSLSGGDQETQYF. CDR3 DNA: TGTGCCAGCAGCTTATCCGGGGGGGACCAAGAGACCCAGTACTTC.